Presented here are 9 T cell receptor beta chains from one specimen sequenced in a study of beta chain features in type 1 diabetes. The study's findings and limits: In every one of the four CD4+ subsets, TCRB CDR3s were moderately but significantly shorter in Type 1 diabetes patients.

Of the isolated RNA, all was reverse transcribed, and so the sequenced material was expressed TCRB transcripts. The protocol was immunoSEQ multiplex PCR, while the TCRdb copy is restricted to in-frame clones and leaves out a portion. The sample contains approximately 150,000 clones, about 63% of which appear only once. What these receptors recognize is not known. Sequenced input: naive CD4+ T cells from blood. The receptors here all came from a man in his thirties or forties with type 1 diabetes.

The rearrangement uses TRBV7-2 and TRBJ2-3; 8 bases line up with TRBD1. The V segment lost 1 base and the J segment 3 bases; nucleotides outside the gene matches: 9. The germline V gene has CDR1 SGHTA and CDR2 FQGNSA. CDR3 size: 17 residues. For the CDR3, the DNA is TGTGCCAGCAGCTTAGTTGGAGGACAGGGTATAACAGATACGCAGTATTTT. Protein: CASSLVGGQGITDTQYF.

The chain uses TRBV7-2 and TRBJ2-3, with D perhaps matching TRBD2 (6 bases). Germline V CDR1 and CDR2: SGHTA, FQGNSA. V lost 5 bases to trimming and J lost 2 bases, with 11 bases between them. The CDR3 is 14 amino acids. For the CDR3, the DNA is TGTGCCAGCAGCCTTAGCGGTCACACAGATACGCAGTATTTT. Translation: CASSLSGHTDTQYF.

Written as DNA, the CDR3 is TGTGCCAGCAGTACACAGGGTAAAGCCAAAAACATTCAGTACTTC. It yields the protein CASSTQGKAKNIQYF. The chain combines TRBV2 with TRBJ2-4; tentatively, D is TRBD1 (6 bases). Germline loops: CDR1 SNHLY, CDR2 FYNNEI. This CDR3 is built from 15 residues. With 5 bases removed from V and 0 bases from J, the gap between germline ends came to 11 bases.

This clone occurred a few times. The rearrangement links TRBV7-2 to TRBJ2-6, with D unresolved. The V gene lost 6 bases and the J gene lost 0 bases, with 3 bases spanning the gap. Germline CDR1 and CDR2: SGHTA and FQGNSA. The length of the CDR3 is 13 residues. CDR3 in amino acids: CASRLSGANVLTF. In nucleotides, the CDR3 is TGTGCCAGCAGGCTCTCTGGGGCCAACGTCCTGACTTTC. Filled out from reference TRBV7-2 and TRBJ2-6, the complete variable domain reads GAGVSQSPSNKVTEKGKDVELRCDPISGHTALYWYRQSLGQGLEFLIYFQGNSAPDKSGLPSDRFSAERTGGSVSTLTIQRTQQEDSAVYLCASRLSGANVLTFGAGSRLTVL.

This clone was counted a single time. The chain recombines TRBV18 with TRBJ2-3; D is unresolved. The germline V gene encodes CDR1 KGHSH and CDR2 LQKENI. The V and J ends lost 5 bases and 6 bases respectively, with 9 bases between them. This CDR3 contains 12 residues. CDR3 in amino acids: CASSSNGDTQYF. CDR3 DNA: TGTGCCAGCTCATCGAATGGGGATACGCAGTATTTT.

The chain combines TRBV5-1 with TRBJ2-1; D uncertain. Germline V gives CDR1 SGHRS, CDR2 YFSETQ. Trimming removed 1 base at V and 6 bases at J, with 8 bases between. The CDR3 has 13 amino acids. CDR3 DNA: TGCGCCAGCAGCTTGACACAAGTCAATGAGCAGTTCTTC. It specifies CASSLTQVNEQFF.

A few counts support this clone. The V and J genes are TRBV13 and TRBJ2-5, with 9 bases lining up with TRBD1. This CDR3 is built from 14 residues. CDR1 PRHDT and CDR2 FYEKMQ come from the germline V gene (reference sequence). J was trimmed by 7 bases and V by 4 bases; bases with no gene match: 7. CDR3 protein: CASSYNRGRGTQYF. CDR3 bases: TGTGCCAGCAGCTACAACAGGGGGCGCGGGACCCAGTACTTC.

The chain carries TRBV7-2 and TRBJ2-7, with 12 bases identical to TRBD2. CDR3 size: 15 residues. Trimming took 4 bases from V and 1 from J; bases not matched to a gene: 2. Germline CDR1 and CDR2: SGHTA and FQGNSA. DNA for the CDR3: TGTGCCAGCAGCTGGACTAGCGGGGTTTCCTACGAGCAGTACTTC. Translated, it gives CASSWTSGVSYEQYF.

This chain links TRBV25-1 with TRBJ1-4; TRBD1 agrees at 7 bases. CDR3 length equals 14 residues. V gave up 6 bases and J gave up 10 bases; unmatched junction bases: 11. Germline loops: CDR1 MGHDK, CDR2 SYGVNS. CDR3 loop: CASSPTGDAAKLFF. CDR3 DNA sequence: TGTGCCAGCAGCCCTACAGGGGACGCGGCAAAACTGTTTTTT.